This T cell receptor beta chain was captured by sequencing in a study of tumor-infiltrating lymphocytes in oesophageal squamous cell carcinoma. This clonotype was detected a few times. Using its own MiXCR run on the PCR reads, TCRdb lists one record per CDR3 protein. Of about 13,000 distinct CDR3 sequences listed, 45% to 65% were seen once; the top ten hold about 35%. The CDR3 runs 15 residues. Germline V gene sequence: CDR1 SGHTA, CDR2 FQGTGA. Trimming stripped 0 bases from V and 14 bases from J, with 22 bases between. The material sequenced was esophageal tumor tissue. V and J are TRBV7-3 and TRBJ1-1, with D perhaps matching TRBD1 (5 bases). This clonotype was obtained from a male donor with esophageal squamous cell carcinoma. CDR3 sequence reads: CASSLTSGGISEQFF. The CDR3 DNA is TGTGCCAGCAGCTTAACTAGCGGGGGGATCAGTGAGCAGTTCTTT.